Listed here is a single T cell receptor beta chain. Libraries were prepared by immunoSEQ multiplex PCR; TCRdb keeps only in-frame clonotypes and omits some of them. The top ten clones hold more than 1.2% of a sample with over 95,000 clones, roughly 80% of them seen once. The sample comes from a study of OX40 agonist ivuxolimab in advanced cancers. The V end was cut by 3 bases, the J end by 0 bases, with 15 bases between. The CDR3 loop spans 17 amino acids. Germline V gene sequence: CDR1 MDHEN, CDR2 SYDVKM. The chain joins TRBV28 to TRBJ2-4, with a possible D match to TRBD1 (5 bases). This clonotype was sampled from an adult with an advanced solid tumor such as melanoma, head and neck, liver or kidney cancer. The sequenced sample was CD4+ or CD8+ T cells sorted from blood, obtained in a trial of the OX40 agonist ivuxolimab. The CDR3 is CASSFFGAGSAKNIQYF. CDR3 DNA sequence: TGTGCCAGCAGTTTTTTTGGGGCTGGGTCAGCCAAAAACATTCAGTACTTC.